The sample holds a few counts of the clone carrying this TCR beta chain. As yet, its antigen is unknown. These data are taken from a study of T-cell reconstitution after alpha-beta-depleted transplantation in children. TCRbeta library construction was performed incorporating unique molecular identifiers. TCRdb itself ran the PCR reads through MiXCR, one entry per CDR3 protein. The sample carries under 6,500 distinct CDR3 sequences, 15% to 18% recorded once. The study, taken as a whole, reports: Alpha-beta T cells present about two months after transplant were reported to originate from several hundred expanded graft clones.

The ends lost 3 bases at V and 1 base at J; junction bases unmatched: 6. CDR3 length: 17 residues. This clonotype was sampled from a patient between 2 and 9 years old who had a stem cell transplant for inherited bone marrow failure, so the T cells may come from the graft donor. This specimen consisted of PBMCs, mostly from graft donor cells, obtained 180 days after TCRalphabeta/CD19-depleted stem cell transplant. This chain connects TRBV23-1 to TRBJ2-2; 9 bases agree with TRBD1. TRBV23-1 counts as an open reading frame of uncertain function. CDR3 loop: CASSHPDRGMNTGELFF. CDR3 bases: TGCGCCAGCAGTCACCCCGACAGGGGGATGAACACCGGGGAGCTGTTTTTT.